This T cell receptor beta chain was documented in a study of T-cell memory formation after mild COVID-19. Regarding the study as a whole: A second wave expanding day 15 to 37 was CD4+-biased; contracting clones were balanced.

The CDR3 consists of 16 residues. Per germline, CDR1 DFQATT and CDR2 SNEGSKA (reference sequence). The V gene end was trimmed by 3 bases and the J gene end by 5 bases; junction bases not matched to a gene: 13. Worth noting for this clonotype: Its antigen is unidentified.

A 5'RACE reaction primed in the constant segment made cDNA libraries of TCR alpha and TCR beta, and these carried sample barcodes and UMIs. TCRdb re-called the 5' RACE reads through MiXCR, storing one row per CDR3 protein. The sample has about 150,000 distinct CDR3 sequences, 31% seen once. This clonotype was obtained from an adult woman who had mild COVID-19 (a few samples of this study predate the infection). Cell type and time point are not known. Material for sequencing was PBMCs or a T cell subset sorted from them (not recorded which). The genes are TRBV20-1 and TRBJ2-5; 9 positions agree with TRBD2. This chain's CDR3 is CSARFPSAGGVETQYF. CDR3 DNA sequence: TGCAGTGCTAGGTTTCCCTCAGCGGGAGGAGTGGAGACCCAGTACTTC.